This paragraph reports one T cell receptor beta chain. Its antigen remains unknown. This entry belongs to a study of shared clonotypes between healthy human individuals. Germline V gene data show CDR1 as KGHSH and CDR2 as LQKENI. The CDR3 is 12 residues long. Deletions cut 10 bases from V and 0 bases from J, with 10 bases between. Study-level findings and limits: Limited genetic and exposure-history diversity came from having few donors. Relative to memory subsets, naive subsets generally showed larger estimated richness.

Only in-frame clones appear in the TCRdb table, and some are missing; sequencing was by immunoSEQ multiplex PCR. The table lists 1.4 million or so clones, 98% of them singletons. The sample was naive CD4+ T cells sorted from blood. Regarding subset: CD45RA+ positively selected. The origin of this receptor is a man aged 25 to 40 in good health. The chain recombines TRBV18 with TRBJ2-7; tentatively, D is TRBD1 or TRBD2 (5 bases each). The CDR3 coding sequence is TGTGCCACCGGGGCTAACTCCTACGAGCAGTACTTC. It encodes CATGANSYEQYF.